This T cell receptor (beta chain) was observed in a study of blood T cells in healthy people across ages. Through a sample-barcoded 5' primer and a J-beta primer mix, a second PCR was run for about 6 to 11 cycles. Via MiXCR, TCRdb re-called the 5' RACE reads, giving one row per CDR3 protein. The repertoire consists of more than 500,000 distinct CDR3 sequences, with 25% to 35% occurring once and the leading ten covering over 3.5%. This CDR3 spans 12 amino acids. V was cut by 6 bases and J by 6 bases, with 11 bases left in between. Germline loops: CDR1 SQVTM, CDR2 ANQGSEA. There are a few counts of this clonotype. These data were likewise used in another study, on T cells of mothers and their children. Per that paper: A slight, non-significant increase in overlap was found for related mother-child pairs relative to unrelated pairs.

This clonotype was sampled from a boy under 10 years old in good health. This chain links TRBV29-1 with TRBJ2-2; perhaps TRBD1 as D (6 bases). The specimen sequenced was blood. The DNA for the CDR3 is TGCAGCGTGTTACAGGGTCCCGGGGAGCTGTTTTTT. Translated: CSVLQGPGELFF.